The present entry profiles one TCR beta chain with its context. Combining a sample-barcoded 5' primer with a J-beta primer mix, a second PCR ran for 7 to 11 cycles. Each CDR3 protein gets one entry after TCRdb re-called the 5' RACE reads with MiXCR. The sample lists about 970,000 distinct CDR3 sequences, roughly 51% seen once, with 20% to 25% in the top ten. This sample is drawn from a study of blood T cells in healthy people across ages. The CDR3 loop spans 16 amino acids. Germline assignment: CDR1 MDHEN and CDR2 SYDVKM. V trimming: 1 base; J trimming: 5 bases; junction bases outside the gene matches: 4.

The sample comprised blood. The genes are TRBV28 and TRBJ2-1; TRBD1 matches at 11 bases. This clonotype was sampled from an older woman in good health. The CDR3 region is CASSLSGTGGDNEQFF. Here the CDR3 DNA reads TGTGCCAGCAGTTTATCCGGGACAGGGGGGGACAATGAGCAGTTCTTC. The full variable domain, rest sourced from reference TRBV28 and TRBJ2-1, is DVKVTQSSRYLVKRTGEKVFLECVQDMDHENMFWYRQDPGLGLRLIYFSYDVKMKEKGDIPEGYSVSREKKERFSLILESASTNQTSMYLCASSLSGTGGDNEQFFGPGTRLTVL.